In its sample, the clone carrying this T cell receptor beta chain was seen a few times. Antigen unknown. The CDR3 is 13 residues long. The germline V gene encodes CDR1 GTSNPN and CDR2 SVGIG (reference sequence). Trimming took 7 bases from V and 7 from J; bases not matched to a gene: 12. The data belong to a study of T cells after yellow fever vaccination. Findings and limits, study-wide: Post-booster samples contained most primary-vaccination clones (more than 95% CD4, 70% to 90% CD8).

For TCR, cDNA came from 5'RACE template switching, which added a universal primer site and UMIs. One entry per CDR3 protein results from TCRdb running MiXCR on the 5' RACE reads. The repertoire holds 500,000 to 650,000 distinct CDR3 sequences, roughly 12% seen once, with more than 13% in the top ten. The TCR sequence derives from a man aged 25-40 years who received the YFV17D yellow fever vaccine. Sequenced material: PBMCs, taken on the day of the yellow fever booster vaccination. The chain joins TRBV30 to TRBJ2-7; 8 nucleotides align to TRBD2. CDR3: CAYNSGTRREQYF. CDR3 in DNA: TGTGCCTACAACTCCGGGACTAGGAGGGAGCAGTACTTC.